The 15 T cell receptor beta chains below all came from one sample that was sequenced in a study of beta chain features in type 1 diabetes. Every isolated RNA sample was fully reverse transcribed, so sequencing captured expressed TCRB transcripts. The method was immunoSEQ multiplex PCR; TCRdb's version includes in-frame clones alone and lacks a portion of them. The data contain 900,000 or so clones, roughly 17% of them singletons. Sequencing was done on a sample of naive CD4+ T cells from blood. Receptors were obtained from a woman younger than 35 in good health.

The chain has TRBV28 and TRBJ1-5; weak D call: TRBD1 (6 bases). Trimming took off 4 bases at V and 3 bases at J, with 13 bases between the two ends. Germline V gene lookup returns CDR1 MDHEN and CDR2 SYDVKM. This CDR3 spans 15 amino acids. CDR3 nucleotide sequence: TGTGCCAGCAGTTGGTCCGGACAGTACAATCAGCCCCAGCATTTT. Translating gives CASSWSGQYNQPQHF. Variable domain in full (rest from reference TRBV28 and TRBJ1-5): DVKVTQSSRYLVKRTGEKVFLECVQDMDHENMFWYRQDPGLGLRLIYFSYDVKMKEKGDIPEGYSVSREKKERFSLILESASTNQTSMYLCASSWSGQYNQPQHFGDGTRLSIL.

This chain uses TRBV29-1 with TRBJ2-1; either TRBD1 or TRBD2 may supply D (6 bases each). Germline CDR1 SQVTM, CDR2 ANQGSEA. V lost 4 bases and J lost 4, with 17 bases in between. This CDR3 comprises 15 residues. CDR3 sequence: CSVGGRGTQYNEQFF. As DNA, the CDR3 is TGCAGCGTTGGGGGGCGCGGGACTCAGTACAATGAGCAGTTCTTC.

The rearrangement joins TRBV28 to TRBJ2-7; 9 bases agree with TRBD2. The CDR3 extends over 14 amino acids. Germline lookup yields CDR1 MDHEN and CDR2 SYDVKM. V lost 6 bases to trimming and J lost 1 base; unmatched junction nucleotides: 4. In DNA, the CDR3 is TGTGCCAGCAGGCGGGAGGGATTATCCTACGAGCAGTACTTC. This gives the protein CASRREGLSYEQYF.

The CDR3 DNA reads as TGTGCCAGCAGTGTTAGGAATACGCAGTATTTT. Translation gives CASSVRNTQYF. This chain links TRBV2 with TRBJ2-3; D is unresolved. V was shortened by 4 bases and J by 7 bases, with 6 bases between the two germline ends. The CDR3 runs to 11 residues. The germline CDR1 and CDR2 sequences are SNHLY and FYNNEI.

In its sample, this clone was seen a few times. This chain connects TRBV18 to TRBJ2-5; D remains unclear. The CDR3 totals 12 residues. V was cut by 1 base and J by 7 bases, with 7 bases left in between. CDR1 and CDR2 from the germline V gene are KGHSH and LQKENI. CDR3 coding DNA: TGTGCCAGCTCACCACAGGACGGGACCCAGTACTTC. Encoded protein: CASSPQDGTQYF.

CDR3: CASSDRNTQYF. As DNA, the CDR3 is TGTGCCAGTAGTGACAGAAATACGCAGTATTTT. V gene TRBV19 combines with J gene TRBJ2-3, with D perhaps matching TRBD1 (5 bases). Germline V gene lookup returns CDR1 LNHDA and CDR2 SQIVND (reference sequence). Trimming pared 5 bases from V and 7 bases from J, leaving 7 bases between. The CDR3 is made up of 11 amino acids.

This clone occurred a few times. This chain uses TRBV6-5 with TRBJ2-2, with D unclear. CDR1 MNHEY and CDR2 SVGAGI come from the germline V gene. Trimming stripped 0 bases from V and 10 bases from J, with 9 bases between. The CDR3 consists of 13 residues. The CDR3 reads CASSYSRSTELFF. CDR3 sequence (DNA): TGTGCCAGCAGTTACTCGAGGTCTACGGAGCTGTTTTTT.

CDR3 sequence (DNA): TGTGCCAGCAGCTTAGGCGGGAGGCGGGAGCAGTACTTC. As protein: CASSLGGRREQYF. The rearrangement links TRBV7-2 to TRBJ2-7; 8 bases line up with TRBD2. Germline V CDR1 and CDR2: SGHTA, FQGNSA. V was pared by 1 base and J by 7 bases, with 3 bases of the junction left unmatched. The CDR3 is 13 amino acids.

This clone was detected many times. Germline is not matched at one junction end, which may reflect a read error. The chain carries TRBV23-1 and TRBJ2-3; 15 nucleotides align to TRBD2. TRBV23-1 is known as an ORF, though its function is uncertain. The CDR3 runs 14 residues. Here the CDR3 reads CASRKQTGTSGGTF. CDR3 nucleotides: TGCGCCAGCAGAAAACAAACCGGGACTAGCGGGGGGACCTTT.

In regard to this clone: Just one base apart from a much larger clone, this may be a read error. V is TRBV6-6 and J is TRBJ2-6; D is unclear. This CDR3 has 13 amino acids. CDR1 is MNHNY and CDR2 is SVGAGI in the germline V gene (reference sequence). Deletions cut 4 bases from V and 0 bases from J, with 1 base between. CDR3 amino acids: CASSFSGANVLTF. In DNA form, the CDR3 reads TGTGCCAGCAGTTTCTCTGGGGCCAACGTCCTGACTTTC.

The gene calls are TRBV5-1 and TRBJ2-1; 11 nucleotides align to TRBD2. The CDR3 runs 16 residues. Trimming removed 1 base from V and 5 bases from J; junction bases left unmatched: 5. The germline V gene has CDR1 SGHRS and CDR2 YFSETQ. CDR3 nucleotides: TGCGCCAGCAGCTTGATGGCTAGCGGGGGGAACAATGAGCAGTTCTTC. Residues: CASSLMASGGNNEQFF.

This chain joins TRBV25-1 and TRBJ2-1, with 13 nucleotides matching TRBD2. The CDR3 has 14 residues. Germline CDR1 reads MGHDK; CDR2 reads SYGVNS. The V gene end was trimmed by 6 bases and the J gene end by 8 bases; junction bases not matched to a gene: 4. The CDR3 DNA follows: TGTGCCAGCAGAAGGACTAGCGGGAGATATGAGCAGTTCTTC. It codes for CASRRTSGRYEQFF. Together with reference TRBV25-1 and TRBJ2-1, the CDR3 gives the full variable domain: EADIYQTPRYLVIGTGKKITLECSQTMGHDKMYWYQQDPGMELHLIHYSYGVNSTEKGDLSSESTVSRIRTEHFPLTLESARPSHTSQYLCASRRTSGRYEQFFGPGTRLTVL.

This clone has a handful of counts. The chain uses TRBV27 and TRBJ1-5, with a weak D call TRBD1 (6 bases). Trimming removed 6 bases from V and 1 base from J, with 13 bases in between. Germline V gives CDR1 MNHEY, CDR2 SMNVEV (reference sequence). This CDR3 spans 15 amino acids. The CDR3 spells CASSRGTGSNQPQHF. The CDR3 DNA sequence: TGTGCCAGCAGCCGCGGAACAGGGAGCAATCAGCCCCAGCATTTT.

The V gene is TRBV7-9, the J gene TRBJ2-7; no definite D call. The CDR3 loop spans 15 amino acids. The germline V gene has CDR1 SEHNR and CDR2 FQNEAQ (reference sequence). Between the trimmed V and J ends, which lost 1 base and 3 bases, there was a span of 13 bases. Here the CDR3 DNA reads TGTGCCAGCAGCTTAGGGGGTCGGACCAGCTACGAGCAGTACTTC. Protein: CASSLGGRTSYEQYF. Variable domain in full (rest from reference TRBV7-9 and TRBJ2-7): DTGVSQNPRHKITKRGQNVTFRCDPISEHNRLYWYRQTLGQGPEFLTYFQNEAQLEKSRLLSDRFSAERPKGSFSTLEIQRTEQGDSAMYLCASSLGGRTSYEQYFGPGTRLTVT.

The rearrangement links TRBV4-2 to TRBJ1-6; tentative D call: TRBD1 (5 bases). This CDR3 contains 13 residues. V was shortened by 5 bases and J by 9 bases, with 11 bases between the two germline ends. Germline CDR1 and CDR2: LGHNA and YNFKEQ. CDR3 residues: CASSDSAGSPLHF. The DNA of the CDR3 is TGTGCCAGCAGCGACAGTGCGGGTTCACCCCTCCACTTT.